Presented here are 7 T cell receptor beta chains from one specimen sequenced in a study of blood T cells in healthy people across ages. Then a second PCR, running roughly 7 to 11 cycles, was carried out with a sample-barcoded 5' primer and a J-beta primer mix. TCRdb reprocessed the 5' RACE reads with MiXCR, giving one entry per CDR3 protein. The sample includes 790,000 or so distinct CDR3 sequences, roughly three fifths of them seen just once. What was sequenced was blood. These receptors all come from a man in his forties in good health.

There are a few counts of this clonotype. The chain's CDR3 is CASSHLTGGDPSGANVLTF. The CDR3 DNA reads TGCGCCAGCAGCCACCTGACAGGGGGTGACCCGTCTGGGGCCAACGTCCTGACTTTC. The chain uses TRBV4-3 and TRBJ2-6, with TRBD1 identical over 9 bases. V lost 3 bases to trimming and J lost 1 base; unmatched junction nucleotides: 10. Germline V lookup: CDR1 LGHNA, CDR2 YSLEER. The CDR3 covers 19 residues.

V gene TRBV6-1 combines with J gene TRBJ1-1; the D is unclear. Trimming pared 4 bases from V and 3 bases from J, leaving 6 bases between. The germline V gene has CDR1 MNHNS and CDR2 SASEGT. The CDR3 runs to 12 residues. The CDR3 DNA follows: TGTGCCAGCAGTGGCGACCACACTGAAGCTTTCTTT. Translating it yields CASSGDHTEAFF.

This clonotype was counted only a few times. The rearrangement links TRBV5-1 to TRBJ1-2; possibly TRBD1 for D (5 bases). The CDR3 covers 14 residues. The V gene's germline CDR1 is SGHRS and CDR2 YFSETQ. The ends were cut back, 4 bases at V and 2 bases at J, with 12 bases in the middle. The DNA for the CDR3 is TGCGCCAGCAGCCTGGGGACGACGAACTATGGCTACACCTTC. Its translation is CASSLGTTNYGYTF.

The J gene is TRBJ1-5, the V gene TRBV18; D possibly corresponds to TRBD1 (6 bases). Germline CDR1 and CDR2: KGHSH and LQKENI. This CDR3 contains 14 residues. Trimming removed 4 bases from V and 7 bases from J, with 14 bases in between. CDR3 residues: CASSLQGVGQPQHF. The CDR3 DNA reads TGTGCCAGCTCACTACAGGGCGTCGGGCAGCCCCAGCATTTT. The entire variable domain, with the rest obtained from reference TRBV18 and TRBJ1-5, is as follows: NAGVMQNPRHLVRRRGQEARLRCSPMKGHSHVYWYRQLPEEGLKFMVYLQKENIIDESGMPKERFSAEFPKEGPSILRIQQVVRGDSAAYFCASSLQGVGQPQHFGDGTRLSIL.

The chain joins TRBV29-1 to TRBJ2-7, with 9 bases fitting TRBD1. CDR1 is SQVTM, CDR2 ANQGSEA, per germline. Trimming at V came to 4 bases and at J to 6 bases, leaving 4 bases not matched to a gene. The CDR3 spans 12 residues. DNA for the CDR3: TGCAGCGTTGGGACAGGGGAAGGCGAGCAGTACTTC. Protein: CSVGTGEGEQYF.

The CDR3 bases are TGTGCCAGCGGGAGAGATACGCAGTATTTT. Translating gives CASGRDTQYF. The genes are TRBV6-2 or TRBV6-3 and TRBJ2-3; possible D gene TRBD2, 5 bases. Looked up from germline, CDR1 is MNHEY and CDR2 is SVGEGT. Deletions cut 8 bases from V and 5 bases from J, with 5 bases between. The CDR3 totals 10 residues.

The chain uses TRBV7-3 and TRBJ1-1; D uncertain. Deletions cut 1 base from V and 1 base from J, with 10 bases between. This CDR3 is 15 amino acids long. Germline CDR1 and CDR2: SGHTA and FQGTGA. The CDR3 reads CASSLRGRGNTEAFF. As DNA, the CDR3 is TGTGCCAGCAGCTTAAGAGGGCGTGGGAACACTGAAGCTTTCTTT.